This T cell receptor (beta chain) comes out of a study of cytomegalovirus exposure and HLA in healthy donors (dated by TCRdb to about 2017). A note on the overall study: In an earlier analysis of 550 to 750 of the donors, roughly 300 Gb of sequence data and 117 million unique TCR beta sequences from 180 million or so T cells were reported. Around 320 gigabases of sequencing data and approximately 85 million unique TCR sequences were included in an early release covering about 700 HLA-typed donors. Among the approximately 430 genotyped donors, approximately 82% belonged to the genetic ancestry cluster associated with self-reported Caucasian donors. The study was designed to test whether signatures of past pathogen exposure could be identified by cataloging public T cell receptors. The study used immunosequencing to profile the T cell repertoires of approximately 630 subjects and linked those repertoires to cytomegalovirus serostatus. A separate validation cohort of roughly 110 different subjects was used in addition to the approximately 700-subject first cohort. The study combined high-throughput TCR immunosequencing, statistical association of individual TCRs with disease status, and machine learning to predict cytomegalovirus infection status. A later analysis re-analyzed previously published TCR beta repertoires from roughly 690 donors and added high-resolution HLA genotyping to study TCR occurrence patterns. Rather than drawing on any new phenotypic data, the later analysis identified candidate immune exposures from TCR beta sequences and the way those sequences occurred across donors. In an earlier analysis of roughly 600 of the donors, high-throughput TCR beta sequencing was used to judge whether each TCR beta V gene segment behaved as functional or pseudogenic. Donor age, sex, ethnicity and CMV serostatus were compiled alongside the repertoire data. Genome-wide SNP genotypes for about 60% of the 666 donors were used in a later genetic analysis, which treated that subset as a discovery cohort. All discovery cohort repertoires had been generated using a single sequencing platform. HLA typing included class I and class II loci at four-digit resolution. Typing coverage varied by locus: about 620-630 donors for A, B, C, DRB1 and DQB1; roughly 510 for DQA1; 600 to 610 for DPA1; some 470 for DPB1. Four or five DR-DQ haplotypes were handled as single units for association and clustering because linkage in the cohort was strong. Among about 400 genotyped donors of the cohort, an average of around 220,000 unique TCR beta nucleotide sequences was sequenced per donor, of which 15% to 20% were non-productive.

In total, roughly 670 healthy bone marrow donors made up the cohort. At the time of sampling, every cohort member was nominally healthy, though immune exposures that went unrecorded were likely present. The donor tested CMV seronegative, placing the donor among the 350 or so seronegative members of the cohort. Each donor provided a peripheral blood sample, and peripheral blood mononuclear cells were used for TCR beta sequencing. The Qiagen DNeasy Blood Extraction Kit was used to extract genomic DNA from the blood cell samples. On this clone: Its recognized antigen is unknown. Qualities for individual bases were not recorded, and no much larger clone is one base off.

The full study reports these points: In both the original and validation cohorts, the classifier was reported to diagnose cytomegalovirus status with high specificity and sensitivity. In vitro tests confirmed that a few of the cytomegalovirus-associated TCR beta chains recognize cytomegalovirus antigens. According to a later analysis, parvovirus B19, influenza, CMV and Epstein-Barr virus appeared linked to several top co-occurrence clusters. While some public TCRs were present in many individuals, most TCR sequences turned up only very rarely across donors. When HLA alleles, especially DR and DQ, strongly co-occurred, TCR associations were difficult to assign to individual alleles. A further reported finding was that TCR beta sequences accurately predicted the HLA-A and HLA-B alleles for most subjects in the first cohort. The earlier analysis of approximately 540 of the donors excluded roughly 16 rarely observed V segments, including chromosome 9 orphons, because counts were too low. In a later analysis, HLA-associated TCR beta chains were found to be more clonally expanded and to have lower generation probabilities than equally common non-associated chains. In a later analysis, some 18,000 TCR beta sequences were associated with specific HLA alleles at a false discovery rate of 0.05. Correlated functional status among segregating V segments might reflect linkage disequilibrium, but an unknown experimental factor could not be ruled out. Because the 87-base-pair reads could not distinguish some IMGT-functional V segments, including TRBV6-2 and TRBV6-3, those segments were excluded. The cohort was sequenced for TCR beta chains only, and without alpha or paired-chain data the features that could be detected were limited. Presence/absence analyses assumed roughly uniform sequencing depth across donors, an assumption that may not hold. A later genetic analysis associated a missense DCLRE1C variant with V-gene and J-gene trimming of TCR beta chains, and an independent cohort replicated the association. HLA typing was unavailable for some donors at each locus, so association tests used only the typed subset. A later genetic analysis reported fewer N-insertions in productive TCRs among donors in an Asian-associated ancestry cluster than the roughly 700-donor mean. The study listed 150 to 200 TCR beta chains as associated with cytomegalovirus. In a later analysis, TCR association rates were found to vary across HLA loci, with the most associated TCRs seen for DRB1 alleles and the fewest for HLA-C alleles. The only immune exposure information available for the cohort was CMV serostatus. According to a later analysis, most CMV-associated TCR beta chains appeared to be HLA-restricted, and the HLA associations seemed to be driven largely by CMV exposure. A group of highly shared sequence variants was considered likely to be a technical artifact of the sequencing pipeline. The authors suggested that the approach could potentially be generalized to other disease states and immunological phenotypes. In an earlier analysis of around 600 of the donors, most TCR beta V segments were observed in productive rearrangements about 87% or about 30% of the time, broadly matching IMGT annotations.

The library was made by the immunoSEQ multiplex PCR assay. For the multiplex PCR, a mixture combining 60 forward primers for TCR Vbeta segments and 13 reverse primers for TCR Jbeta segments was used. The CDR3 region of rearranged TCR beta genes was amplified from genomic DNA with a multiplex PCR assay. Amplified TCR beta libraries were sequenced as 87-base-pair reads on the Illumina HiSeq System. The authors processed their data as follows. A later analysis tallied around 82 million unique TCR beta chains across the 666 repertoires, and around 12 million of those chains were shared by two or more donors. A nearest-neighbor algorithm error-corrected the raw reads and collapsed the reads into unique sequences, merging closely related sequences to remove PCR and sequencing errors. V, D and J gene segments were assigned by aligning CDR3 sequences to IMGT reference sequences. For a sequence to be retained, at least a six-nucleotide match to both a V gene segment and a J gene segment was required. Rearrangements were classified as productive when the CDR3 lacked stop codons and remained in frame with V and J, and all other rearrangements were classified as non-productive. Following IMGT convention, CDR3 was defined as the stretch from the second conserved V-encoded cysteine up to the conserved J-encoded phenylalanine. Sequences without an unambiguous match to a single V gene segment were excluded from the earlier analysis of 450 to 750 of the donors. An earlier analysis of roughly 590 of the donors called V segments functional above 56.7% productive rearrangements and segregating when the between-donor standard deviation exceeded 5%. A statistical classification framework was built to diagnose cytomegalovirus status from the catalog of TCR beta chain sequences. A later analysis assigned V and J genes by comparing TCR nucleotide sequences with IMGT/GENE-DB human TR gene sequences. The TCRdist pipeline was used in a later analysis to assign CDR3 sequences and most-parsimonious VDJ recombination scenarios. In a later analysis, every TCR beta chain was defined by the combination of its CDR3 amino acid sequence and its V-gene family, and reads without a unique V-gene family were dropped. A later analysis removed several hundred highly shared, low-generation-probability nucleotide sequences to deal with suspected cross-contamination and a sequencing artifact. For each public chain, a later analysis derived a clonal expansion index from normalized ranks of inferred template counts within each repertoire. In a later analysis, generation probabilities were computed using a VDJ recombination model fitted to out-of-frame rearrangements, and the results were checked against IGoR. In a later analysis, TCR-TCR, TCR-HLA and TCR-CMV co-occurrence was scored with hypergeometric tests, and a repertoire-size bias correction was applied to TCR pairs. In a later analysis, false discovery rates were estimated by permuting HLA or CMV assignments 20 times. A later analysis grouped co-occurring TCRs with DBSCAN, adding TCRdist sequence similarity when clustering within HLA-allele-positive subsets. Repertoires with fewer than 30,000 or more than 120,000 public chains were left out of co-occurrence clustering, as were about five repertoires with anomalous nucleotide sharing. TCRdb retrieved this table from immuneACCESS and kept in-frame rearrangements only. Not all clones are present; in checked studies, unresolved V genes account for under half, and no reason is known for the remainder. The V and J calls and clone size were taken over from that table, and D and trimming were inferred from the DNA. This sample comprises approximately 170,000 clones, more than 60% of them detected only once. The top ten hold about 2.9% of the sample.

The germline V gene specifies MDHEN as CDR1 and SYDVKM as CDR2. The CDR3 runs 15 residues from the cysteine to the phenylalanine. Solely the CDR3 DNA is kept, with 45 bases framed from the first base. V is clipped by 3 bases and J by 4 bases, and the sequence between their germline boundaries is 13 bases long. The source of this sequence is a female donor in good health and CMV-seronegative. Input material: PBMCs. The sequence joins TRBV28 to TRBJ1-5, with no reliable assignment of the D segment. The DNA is TGTGCCAGCAGTTTTGCGGGGATGGGGAATCAGCCCCAGCATTTT. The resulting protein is CASSFAGMGNQPQHF.